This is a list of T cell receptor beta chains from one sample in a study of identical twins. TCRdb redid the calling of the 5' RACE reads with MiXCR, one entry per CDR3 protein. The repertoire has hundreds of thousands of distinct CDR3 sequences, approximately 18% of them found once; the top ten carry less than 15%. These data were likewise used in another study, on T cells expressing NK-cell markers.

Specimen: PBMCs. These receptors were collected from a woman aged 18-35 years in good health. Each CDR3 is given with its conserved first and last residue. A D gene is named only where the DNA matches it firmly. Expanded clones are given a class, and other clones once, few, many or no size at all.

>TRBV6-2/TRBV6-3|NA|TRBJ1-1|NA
TGTGCCAGCACCGAAGGCGGTTTCATGAACACTGAAGCTTTCTTT
CASTEGGFMNTEAFF
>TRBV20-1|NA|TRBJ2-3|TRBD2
TGCAGTGCTAGCCCACTAGCGGAGGCCACAGATACGCAGTATTTT
CSASPLAEATDTQYF
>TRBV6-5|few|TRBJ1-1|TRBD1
TGTGCCAGCAGTTTTAAGGGGGCTGCTGAAGCTTTCTTT
CASSFKGAAEAFF
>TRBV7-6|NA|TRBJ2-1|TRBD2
TGTGCCAGCAGCTTAGCCTCGACTAGCGGGCTAAGCTCCTACAATGAGCAGTTCTTC
CASSLASTSGLSSYNEQFF
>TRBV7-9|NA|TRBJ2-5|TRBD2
TGTGCCAGCAGCCCGGTTTTAGGGACTAGCGAAAAGACCCAGTACTTC
CASSPVLGTSEKTQYF
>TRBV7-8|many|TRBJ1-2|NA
TGTGCCAGCAGCTTCACAGGATATGGCTACACCTTC
CASSFTGYGYTF
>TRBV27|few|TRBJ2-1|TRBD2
TGTGCCAGCAGTTTATTAGCGGGGGGTAACGGGCGAAATGAGCAGTTCTTC
CASSLLAGGNGRNEQFF
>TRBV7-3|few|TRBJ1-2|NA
TGTGCCAGCAGCTTGCGGGTTGGGGGCTACACCTTC
CASSLRVGGYTF
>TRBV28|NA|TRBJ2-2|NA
TGTGCCAGCAGTTTAGGAGGGGACGCCGGGGAGCTGTTTTTT
CASSLGGDAGELFF
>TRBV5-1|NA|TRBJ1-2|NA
TGCGCCAGCAGCTTGGTCAGCGCGGACTATGGCTACACCTTC
CASSLVSADYGYTF
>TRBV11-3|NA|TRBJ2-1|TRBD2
TGTGCCAGCAGCTTCCGGCGGGGGGCCCACAATGAGCAGTTCTTC
CASSFRRGAHNEQFF
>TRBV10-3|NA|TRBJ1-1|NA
TGTGCCATCTTTCGGACCCTGAACACTGAAGCTTTCTTT
CAIFRTLNTEAFF
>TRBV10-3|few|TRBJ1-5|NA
TGTGCCATCACCGCCGATCCAACAGGGTCCGGTCAGCCCCAGCATTTT
CAITADPTGSGQPQHF
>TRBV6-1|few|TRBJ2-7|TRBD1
TGTGCCAGCAGACGGACATTCGGACAGGGGGGCATCTACGAGCAGTACTTC
CASRRTFGQGGIYEQYF
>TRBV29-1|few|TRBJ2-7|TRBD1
TGCAGCGTGGGGACAGGTAGGGACGAGCAGTACTTC
CSVGTGRDEQYF
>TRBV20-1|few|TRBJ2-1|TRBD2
TGCAGTGCTGGGACTACCAACTACAATGAGCAGTTCTTC
CSAGTTNYNEQFF
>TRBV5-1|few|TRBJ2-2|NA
TGCGCCAGCAGCTTGGAATTTCACAACGGGGAGCTGTTTTTT
CASSLEFHNGELFF
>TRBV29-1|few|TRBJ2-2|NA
TGCAGCGTTGTACGGACCGAGGGAGCCGGGGAGCTGTTTTTT
CSVVRTEGAGELFF
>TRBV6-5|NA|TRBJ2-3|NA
TGTGCCAGCAGTTACTCGACGGCAGCCCAAACTAGCACAGATACGCAGTATTTT
CASSYSTAAQTSTDTQYF
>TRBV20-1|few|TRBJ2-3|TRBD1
TGCAGTGCTAGCCCCGGGACAGGGCAGGGCACAGATACGCAGTATTTT
CSASPGTGQGTDTQYF
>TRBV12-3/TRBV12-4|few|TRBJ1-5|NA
TGTGCCAGCAGTTTTAGTCTTAGCAATCAGCCCCAGCATTTT
CASSFSLSNQPQHF
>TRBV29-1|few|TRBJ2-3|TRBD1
TGCAGCTCCCGGGGACAGCCTTTCACAGATACGCAGTATTTT
CSSRGQPFTDTQYF
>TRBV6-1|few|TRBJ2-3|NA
TGTGCCAGCGCTGGCCCCCAGCGGACTAGCACAGATACGCAGTATTTT
CASAGPQRTSTDTQYF
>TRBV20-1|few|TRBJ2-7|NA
TGCAGTGCAGGGGATTCGCGAGGTGTAGACGAGCAGTACTTC
CSAGDSRGVDEQYF
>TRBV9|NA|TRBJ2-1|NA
TGTGCCAGCAGCGTAGACCTGTCGGGGGTTGAGCAGTTCTTC
CASSVDLSGVEQFF
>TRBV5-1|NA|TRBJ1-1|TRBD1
TGCGCCAGCAGCCCCCGGGACAGCCTCAACACTGAAGCTTTCTTT
CASSPRDSLNTEAFF
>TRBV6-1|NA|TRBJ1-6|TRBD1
TGTGCCAGCAGAACAGGGGCGAGGTCGCCCCTCCACTTT
CASRTGARSPLHF
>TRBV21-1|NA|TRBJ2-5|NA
TGTGCCAGCAGCAGGAGGGTTTCCAAAGAGACCCAGTACTTC
CASSRRVSKETQYF
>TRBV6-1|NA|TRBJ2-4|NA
TGTGCCAGCAGTAATGGAGGGACCGCCAAAAACATTCAGTACTTC
CASSNGGTAKNIQYF
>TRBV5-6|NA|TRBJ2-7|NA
TGTGCCAGCAGCTTGAGGGGCGCGAGACTAATCTACGAGCAGTACTTC
CASSLRGARLIYEQYF
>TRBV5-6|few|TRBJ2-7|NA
TGTGCCAGCAGCTTGGTTGTGGGGGATTCCTACGAGCAGTACTTC
CASSLVVGDSYEQYF
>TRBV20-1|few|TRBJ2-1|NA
TGCAGTGCTAGCGCGGCCCGGGCCCTCTATGTGGAGCAGTTCTTC
CSASAARALYVEQFF
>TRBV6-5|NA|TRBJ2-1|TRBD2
TGTGCCAGCAGTTACGCTAGCGGGAGTAGGAATGAGCAGTTCTTC
CASSYASGSRNEQFF
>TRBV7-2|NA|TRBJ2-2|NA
TGTGCCAGCAGCTTAAGGGAGCTTCCGAACACCGGGGAGCTGTTTTTT
CASSLRELPNTGELFF
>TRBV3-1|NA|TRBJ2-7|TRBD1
TGTGCCAGCAGCCAACGGACAGGGGATGCCGAGCAGTACTTC
CASSQRTGDAEQYF
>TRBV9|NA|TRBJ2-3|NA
TGTGCCAGCAGCGTAGGACCTAAGAGCACAGATACGCAGTATTTT
CASSVGPKSTDTQYF
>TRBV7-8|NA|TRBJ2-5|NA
TGTGCCAGCAGCAATCCCGGAGCGGGCTTACAAGAGACCCAGTACTTC
CASSNPGAGLQETQYF
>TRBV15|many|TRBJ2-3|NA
TGTGCCACCAGCAGAGATATAGGGAGACCGGATACGCAGTATTTT
CATSRDIGRPDTQYF
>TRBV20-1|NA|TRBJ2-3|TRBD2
TGCAGTGCGGGTCCGGGACTACGGGTGGCAGATACGCAGTATTTT
CSAGPGLRVADTQYF
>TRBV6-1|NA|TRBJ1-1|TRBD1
TGTGCCAGCGGGTTGAAGGGGGCTGGTGAAGCTTTCTTT
CASGLKGAGEAFF
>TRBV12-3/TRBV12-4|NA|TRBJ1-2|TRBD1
TGTGCCAGCAGAAGGGACAGGGGAAATGGCTACACCTTC
CASRRDRGNGYTF
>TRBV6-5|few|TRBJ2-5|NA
TGTGCCAGCAGTTACTATGGCGACCAAGAGACCCAGTACTTC
CASSYYGDQETQYF
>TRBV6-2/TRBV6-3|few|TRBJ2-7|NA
TGTGCCAGCAGTTACAATAAGCGGGCCTCCTACGAGCAGTACTTC
CASSYNKRASYEQYF
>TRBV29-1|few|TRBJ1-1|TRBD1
TGCAGCGTGGGGACAGGGGCGAGGACTGAAGCTTTCTTT
CSVGTGARTEAFF
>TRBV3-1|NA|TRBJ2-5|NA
TGTGCCAGCAGCCGCGGCTTGGCGGGGAGTGGAGAGACCCAGTACTTC
CASSRGLAGSGETQYF
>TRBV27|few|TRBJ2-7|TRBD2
TGTGCCAGCAGTCCCGGGACTAGCGGGCTCTCCTACGAGCAGTACTTC
CASSPGTSGLSYEQYF
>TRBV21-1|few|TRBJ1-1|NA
TGTGCCAGCAGGACAATAAACACTGAAGCTTTCTTT
CASRTINTEAFF
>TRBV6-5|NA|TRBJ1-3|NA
TGTGCCAGCAGTTACGAGCTACAGGGTCGAAACACCATATATTTT
CASSYELQGRNTIYF
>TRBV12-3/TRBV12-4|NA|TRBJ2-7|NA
TGTGCCAGCAGTTTTGCGAGGACCTACGAGCAGTACTTC
CASSFARTYEQYF
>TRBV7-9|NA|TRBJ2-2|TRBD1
TGTGCCAGCAGCTCCAGGGGGCAAGGCGGGGAGCTGTTTTTT
CASSSRGQGGELFF
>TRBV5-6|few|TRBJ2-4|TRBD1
TGTGCCAGCAGCTTGGGACAGGGGCAAAACATTCAGTACTTC
CASSLGQGQNIQYF
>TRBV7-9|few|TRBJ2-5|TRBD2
TGTGCCAGCAGCGTAGCGGGGATAAACCAAGAGACCCAGTACTTC
CASSVAGINQETQYF
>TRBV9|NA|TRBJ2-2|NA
TGTGCCAGCAGCGCACAGTCTTTGGCGGCCGGGGGCGGGGAGCTGTTTTTT
CASSAQSLAAGGGELFF
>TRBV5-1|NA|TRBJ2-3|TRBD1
TGCGCCAGCAGCATGACAGGGGCCCTTGATACGCAGTATTTT
CASSMTGALDTQYF